Each of the 23 T cell receptor beta chains below was sequenced from the same sample in a study of cytomegalovirus exposure and HLA in healthy donors. It was with 60 Vbeta and 13 Jbeta primers that the PCR ran. Only in-frame clones appear in the TCRdb table, and some are missing; sequencing was by immunoSEQ multiplex PCR. The sample includes roughly 120,000 clones, approximately 83% of them seen just once. The sample consisted of PBMCs. These receptors were collected from a man in his forties in good health and CMV-seronegative.

CDR3 nucleotide sequence: TGTGCCAGCAGCGTATGGGGGGGCCCCCCCACCGAGCAGTACTTC. It translates to CASSVWGGPPTEQYF. The rearrangement links TRBV9 to TRBJ2-7; D possibly corresponds to TRBD2 (7 bases). V lost 1 base and J 6 bases, leaving 17 bases between the germline ends. CDR3 size: 15 residues. Germline V lookup: CDR1 SGDLS, CDR2 YYNGEE.

This chain joins TRBV7-2 and TRBJ1-5; D uncertain. The CDR3 is 13 residues long. V was cut by 3 bases and J by 5 bases, with 8 bases left in between. In germline, CDR1 is SGHTA, CDR2 FQGNSA. The CDR3 reads CASSFKLDQPQHF. The CDR3 bases are TGTGCCAGCAGCTTCAAACTCGATCAGCCCCAGCATTTT.

As for this clone: Within the sample, other DNA sequences also encode this same CDR3. CDR3 loop: CASSSTVDGYTF. The CDR3 bases are TGCGCCAGCAGCTCTACCGTGGATGGCTACACCTTC. The rearrangement joins TRBV5-1 to TRBJ1-2; D ambiguous. The CDR3 sequence is 12 residues long. The germline V and J ends were trimmed by 3 bases and 6 bases, with 9 bases remaining between them. Germline V gene data show CDR1 as SGHRS and CDR2 as YFSETQ.

The CDR3 sequence is CASSVGAGRFTDTQYF. The CDR3 region has the DNA TGTGCCAGCAGCGTAGGAGCGGGACGTTTCACAGATACGCAGTATTTT. V usage is TRBV9 and J usage is TRBJ2-3, with 7 bases matching TRBD2. Germline V gene lookup returns CDR1 SGDLS and CDR2 YYNGEE. With 0 bases clipped from V and 2 bases from J, the junction kept 6 bases outside the gene matches. There are 16 residues in the CDR3. The full variable domain, completed using reference TRBV9 and TRBJ2-3, is DSGVTQTPKHLITATGQRVTLRCSPRSGDLSVYWYQQSLDQGLQFLIQYYNGEERAKGNILERFSAQQFPDLHSELNLSSLELGDSALYFCASSVGAGRFTDTQYFGPGTRLTVL.

The chain is built from TRBV30 and TRBJ1-1; unclear D gene. The CDR3 runs to 12 residues. Trimming took 3 bases from V and 2 from J, leaving 7 bases between them. Looked up from germline, CDR1 is GTSNPN and CDR2 is SVGIG (reference sequence). The CDR3 region is CAWSPLNTEAFF. CDR3 in DNA: TGTGCCTGGAGCCCCCTCAACACTGAAGCTTTCTTT.

The J gene is TRBJ1-2, the V gene TRBV5-4, with a tentative D call TRBD1 (6 bases). The CDR3 consists of 13 residues. Germline V CDR1 and CDR2: SGHNT, YYREEE (reference sequence). V was cut by 3 bases and J by 8 bases, with 14 bases left in between. This chain's CDR3 is CASSWRGAGGYTF. CDR3 DNA: TGTGCCAGCAGCTGGCGGGGGGCAGGAGGCTACACCTTC.

This clone was observed once. This chain links TRBV30 with TRBJ1-5; D possibly corresponds to TRBD1 (6 bases). V lost 1 base to trimming and J lost 6 bases, with 13 bases between them. Per the germline V gene, CDR1 is GTSNPN and CDR2 is SVGIG (reference sequence). This CDR3 is 14 amino acids long. As DNA, the CDR3 is TGTGCCTGGAGTGCTTCGGGGGGCGCTCAGCCCCAGCATTTT. This translates into CAWSASGGAQPQHF.

V usage is TRBV7-9 and J usage is TRBJ1-5, with D maybe TRBD1 (6 bases). The length of the CDR3 is 16 residues. V lost 0 bases, J lost 1 base, and 10 bases lay in between. Germline V gene lookup returns CDR1 SEHNR and CDR2 FQNEAQ (reference sequence). The CDR3 DNA is TGTGCCAGCAGCTTAGCGGGGGGGCCAAGCAATCAGCCCCAGCATTTT. Protein product: CASSLAGGPSNQPQHF. Full variable domain (rest looked up from reference TRBV7-9 and TRBJ1-5): DTGVSQNPRHKITKRGQNVTFRCDPISEHNRLYWYRQTLGQGPEFLTYFQNEAQLEKSRLLSDRFSAERPKGSFSTLEIQRTEQGDSAMYLCASSLAGGPSNQPQHFGDGTRLSIL.

The rearrangement uses TRBV18 and TRBJ1-2; D is ambiguous. CDR3 size: 15 residues. CDR1 and CDR2 (germline): KGHSH, LQKENI. Trimming left V 3 bases short and J 0 bases short, with 11 bases between. CDR3 in amino acids: CASSPRREANYGYTF. The CDR3 DNA reads as TGTGCCAGCTCACCCCGTAGAGAAGCTAACTATGGCTACACCTTC.

CDR3 nucleotides: TGTGCCAGCAGCACCGGTCGTGGCACAGATACGCAGTATTTT. It translates to CASSTGRGTDTQYF. This chain uses TRBV2 with TRBJ2-3; D ambiguous. Germline loops: CDR1 SNHLY, CDR2 FYNNEI. The CDR3 runs 14 residues. V lost 6 bases to trimming and J lost 1 base, with 11 bases between them.

The rearrangement uses TRBV28 and TRBJ1-5; D is possibly TRBD1 (5 bases). Trimming pared 5 bases from V and 8 bases from J, leaving 7 bases between. Germline V gene data show CDR1 as MDHEN and CDR2 as SYDVKM. The CDR3 covers 11 residues. Here the CDR3 reads CASSAGKPQHF. Written as DNA, the CDR3 is TGTGCCAGCAGTGCAGGGAAGCCCCAGCATTTT.

This clone was seen once. CDR3 DNA: TGCGCCAGCAGCTTGGAACAGGGTTTTTACGAGCAGTACTTC. It encodes CASSLEQGFYEQYF. This chain connects TRBV5-1 to TRBJ2-7; a possible D gene is TRBD1 (6 bases). CDR3 length: 14 amino acids. CDR1 is SGHRS, CDR2 YFSETQ, per germline. The ends were cut back, 0 bases at V and 4 bases at J, with 11 bases in the middle.

In its sample, this clone was seen once. This chain links TRBV7-9 with TRBJ2-7; D may be TRBD2 (6 bases). Germline CDR1 and CDR2: SEHNR and FQNEAQ (reference sequence). V lost 4 bases and J 4 bases, leaving 14 bases between the germline ends. The CDR3 spans 14 residues. CDR3 DNA sequence: TGTGCCAGCAGCTGGGGGGACTCAGGGTACGAGCAGTACTTC. It specifies CASSWGDSGYEQYF.

The V and J genes are TRBV27 and TRBJ1-1; TRBD1 matches at 8 bases. This CDR3 region has 17 residues. Germline V gives CDR1 MNHEY, CDR2 SMNVEV (reference sequence). V lost 10 bases to trimming and J lost 5 bases; unmatched junction nucleotides: 21. The CDR3: CATGGARQGKGGTEAFF. CDR3 DNA sequence: TGTGCCACCGGAGGTGCTAGACAGGGGAAAGGAGGTACTGAAGCTTTCTTT.

The rearrangement uses TRBV28 and TRBJ1-2; 7 positions match TRBD1. Germline CDR1 reads MDHEN; CDR2 reads SYDVKM. The CDR3 is 14 amino acids. Losses at the gene ends were 3 bases for V and 4 bases for J; bases not matched to a gene: 5. In DNA, the CDR3 is TGTGCCAGCAGTTTGGCGCGACAGGGCTATGGCTACACCTTC. This translates into CASSLARQGYGYTF.

This clone was observed a few times. The genes are TRBV7-9 and TRBJ2-7; 9 positions agree with TRBD2. The CDR3 is 16 residues long. Germline V CDR1 and CDR2: SEHNR, FQNEAQ (reference sequence). The trim removed 3 bases at V and 1 base at J, leaving 7 bases unmatched. CDR3 sequence (DNA): TGTGCCAGCAGCTTCTTATCCGCGGGGGGGTCCTACGAGCAGTACTTC. Protein product: CASSFLSAGGSYEQYF.

The chain employs TRBV28 and TRBJ2-5; TRBD2 matches 13 bases. This CDR3 comprises 15 residues. The V gene's germline CDR1 is MDHEN and CDR2 SYDVKM. The junction had 4 bases not matched to a gene; V was cut back by 5 bases and J by 4 bases. This chain's CDR3 is CASSQGLAGRETQYF. The CDR3 DNA follows: TGTGCCAGCAGTCAGGGACTAGCGGGAAGAGAGACCCAGTACTTC.

The rearrangement links TRBV2 to TRBJ1-1; maybe TRBD1 (6 bases). There are 12 residues in the CDR3. Trimming took off 11 bases at V and 3 bases at J, with 13 bases between the two ends. The V gene's germline CDR1 is SNHLY and CDR2 FYNNEI. The CDR3 sequence is CAGGAPYTEAFF. DNA for the CDR3: TGTGCCGGGGGGGCACCGTACACTGAAGCTTTCTTT.

V gene TRBV7-2 combines with J gene TRBJ1-2, with D possibly matching TRBD1 (6 bases). CDR3 length: 13 amino acids. Germline CDR1 is SGHTA and CDR2 is FQGNSA. Trimming left V 1 base short and J 11 bases short, with 14 bases between. In DNA, the CDR3 is TGTGCCAGCAGCTTAGTGGACAGAGGCCCGTACACCTTC. This codes for CASSLVDRGPYTF.

The V and J genes are TRBV15 and TRBJ1-1; D unresolved. The V gene lost 5 bases and the J gene lost 6 bases, with 7 bases spanning the gap. CDR3 length equals 11 residues. From germline, CDR1 is LNHNV and CDR2 YYDKDF (reference sequence). CDR3 sequence: CATSLNAEAFF. The CDR3 DNA sequence: TGTGCCACCAGCCTAAATGCTGAAGCTTTCTTT.

The chain uses TRBV30 and TRBJ2-7; 10 bases agree with TRBD1. Germline V gives CDR1 GTSNPN, CDR2 SVGIG (reference sequence). This CDR3 region has 14 residues. V trimming: 5 bases; J trimming: 1 base; junction bases outside the gene matches: 5. CDR3: CAWGTGVESYEQYF. The CDR3 nucleotides read TGTGCCTGGGGGACAGGGGTCGAATCCTACGAGCAGTACTTC.

This chain links TRBV7-9 with TRBJ2-7; 9 nucleotides line up with TRBD1. From germline, CDR1 is SEHNR and CDR2 FQNEAQ (reference sequence). This CDR3 has 16 amino acids. With 1 base clipped from V and 4 bases from J, the junction kept 8 bases outside the gene matches. This chain's CDR3 is CASSLDRGRREYEQYF. CDR3 in DNA: TGTGCCAGCAGCTTAGACAGGGGGCGAAGAGAGTACGAGCAGTACTTC.

As DNA, the CDR3 is TGTGCCAGTAGTACAGGACAGCTCAGCTCTGGGGCCAACGTCCTGACTTTC. This translates into CASSTGQLSSGANVLTF. The V gene is TRBV19, the J gene TRBJ2-6; the D gene is possibly TRBD1 (6 bases). Trimming removed 4 bases at V and 0 bases at J, with 13 bases between. The CDR3 consists of 17 residues. CDR1 is LNHDA and CDR2 is SQIVND in the germline V gene (reference sequence).